This TCR beta chain appears in the sequencing data of a study of blood T cell repertoires in COVID-19. Turning to the study itself: Some COVID-19 samples were acute and others convalescent; all came from the United States, Italy and Spain. The cDNA or gDNA used as material had been derived from T cells, B-cell-depleted T cells, or PBMCs.

Participants came from some 23 US areas, aged roughly 18 to 90 years. Donors in Cohort 3 who had recovered were those with two negative PCRs, healthcare professional clearance, or resolution of their symptoms. The CDR3 has 13 residues. The V end lost 5 bases, the J end lost 6 bases, and 14 bases lay between the germline ends. Per germline, CDR1 SGHNT and CDR2 YENEEA. The sample holds one count of this clone. The assay was immunoSEQ multiplex PCR, and TCRdb's table has in-frame clones only and misses some. Among roughly 400,000 clones listed, 80% to 90% were seen once. Sample: PBMCs or T cells enriched from blood (not recorded which). This chain uses TRBV11-3 with TRBJ2-7; D unclear. The TCR originated in a woman in her 50s who had recovered from COVID-19. CDR3 nucleotide sequence: TGTGCCAGCAGCCGCGAAGGAGTAGCCGAGCAGTACTTC. Protein product: CASSREGVAEQYF.